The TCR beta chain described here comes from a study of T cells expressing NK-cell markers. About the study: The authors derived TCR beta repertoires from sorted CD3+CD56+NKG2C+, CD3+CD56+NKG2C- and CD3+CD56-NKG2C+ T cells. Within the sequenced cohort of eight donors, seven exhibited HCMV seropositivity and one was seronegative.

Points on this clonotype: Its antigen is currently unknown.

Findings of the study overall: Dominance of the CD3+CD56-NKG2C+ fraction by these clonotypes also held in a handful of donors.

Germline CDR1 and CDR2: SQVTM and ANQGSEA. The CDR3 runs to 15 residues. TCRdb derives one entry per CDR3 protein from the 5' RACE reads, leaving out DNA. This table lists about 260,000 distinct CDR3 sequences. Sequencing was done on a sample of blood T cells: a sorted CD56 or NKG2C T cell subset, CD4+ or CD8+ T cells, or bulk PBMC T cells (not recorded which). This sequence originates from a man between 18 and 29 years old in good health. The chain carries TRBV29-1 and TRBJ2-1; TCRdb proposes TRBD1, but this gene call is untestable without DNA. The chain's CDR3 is CSVILGTPKYNEQFF.